The clone carrying this TCR beta chain was seen at least ten times. No antigen is known for it. TCRdb analysed the RT-PCR reads with MiXCR anew, one entry per CDR3 protein. The repertoire holds roughly 710,000 distinct CDR3 sequences, with about 14% as singletons. Germline values: CDR1 LGHDT, CDR2 YNNKEL (reference sequence). Trimming shortened V by 4 bases and J by 1 base, and 14 bases separated the two germline ends. There are 15 residues in the CDR3. This entry is derived from a study of response to subunit inactivated influenza vaccine. Study observations and caveats: The authors proposed limited new T cell recruitment per seasonal influenza vaccination.

This chain joins TRBV3-1 and TRBJ2-7; D unclear. The sequence came from a middle-aged man who received an inactivated influenza vaccine. The input for sequencing was PBMCs from blood, taken around two weeks before vaccination. CDR3 residues: CASSPPGVTSYEQYF. Written as DNA, the CDR3 is TGTGCCAGCAGCCCCCCCGGTGTCACTTCCTACGAGCAGTACTTC.